What follows are 10 T cell receptor beta chains derived from one specimen sequenced in a study of blood T cell repertoires in COVID-19. Libraries were prepared by immunoSEQ multiplex PCR; TCRdb keeps only in-frame clonotypes and omits some of them. This sample yields some 70,000 clones, of which 90% are seen a single time; less than 6.5% belongs to the top ten. Sequenced material: peripheral blood. The receptors come from a man between 45 and 60 years old with acute or convalescent COVID-19.

The chain combines TRBV12-3 or TRBV12-4 with TRBJ2-1; D is possibly TRBD2 (5 bases). The V end was cut by 3 bases, the J end by 6 bases, with 9 bases between. The CDR3 is 13 amino acids. The CDR3 loop is CASSFTRVNEQFF. CDR3 DNA sequence: TGTGCCAGCAGTTTTACTAGAGTCAATGAGCAGTTCTTC.

This chain connects TRBV2 to TRBJ1-2; 7 nucleotides align to TRBD1. The V and J ends lost 6 bases and 5 bases, in that order; junction bases with no gene match: 9. The CDR3 is 14 residues long. Germline assignment: CDR1 SNHLY and CDR2 FYNNEI. CDR3 residues: CASRGTASSYGYTF. The DNA for the CDR3 is TGTGCCAGCAGGGGGACAGCTTCTAGTTATGGCTACACCTTC.

The J gene is TRBJ2-1, the V gene TRBV11-3; 15 positions agree with TRBD2. V shed 7 bases, J shed 4 bases, and the junction held 8 bases outside the gene matches. There are 17 residues in the CDR3. CDR1 SGHNT and CDR2 YENEEA come from the germline V gene. CDR3 bases: TGTGCCAGCAACCCGGGACTAGCGGGAGGCCGATACAATGAGCAGTTCTTC. This encodes CASNPGLAGGRYNEQFF.

V and J are TRBV21-1 and TRBJ1-5. TRBV21-1 is shown as a pseudogene. This CDR3 is built from 18 residues. CDR3 protein: CASSKMPTPLEGNQPQHF. CDR3 coding DNA: TGTGCCAGCAGCAAAATGCCTACCCCACTGGAGGGCAATCAGCCCCAGCATTTT.

The V gene is TRBV24-1, the J gene TRBJ2-1; 11 bases map to TRBD2. Germline CDR1 reads KGHDR; CDR2 reads SFDVKD. The CDR3 contains 16 residues. V trimming: 4 bases; J trimming: 2 bases; junction bases outside the gene matches: 3. CDR3 in DNA: TGTGCCACCAGTGACCGTAGCGGGAGGGCCTACAATGAGCAGTTCTTC. Protein: CATSDRSGRAYNEQFF.

This clone was counted only a few times. This chain links TRBV6-5 with TRBJ2-1; the match to TRBD1 covers 7 bases. This CDR3 comprises 15 residues. Germline CDR1 is MNHEY and CDR2 is SVGAGI. The V segment lost 5 bases and the J segment 5 bases; nucleotides outside the gene matches: 9. As DNA, the CDR3 is TGTGCCAGCAGTCAACCCCGACAGGGAAACAATGAGCAGTTCTTC. This codes for CASSQPRQGNNEQFF.

The J gene is TRBJ1-4, the V gene TRBV5-6, with D unclear. The V and J ends lost 1 base and 7 bases respectively, with 17 bases between them. Germline V gives CDR1 SGHDT, CDR2 YYEEEE. The CDR3 is made up of 16 amino acids. CDR3 residues: CASSLLDPLTGEKLFF. The CDR3 DNA sequence: TGTGCCAGCAGCTTGCTTGACCCCTTGACGGGTGAAAAACTGTTTTTT.

This chain connects TRBV10-3 to TRBJ2-5; 10 bases line up with TRBD1. This CDR3 comprises 14 residues. V shed 5 bases and J 3 bases; nucleotides not matched to a gene: 3. Germline V gene lookup returns CDR1 ENHRY and CDR2 SYGVKD. For the CDR3, the DNA is TGTGCCATCAGTCACGGGACAGGGGAAGAGACCCAGTACTTC. Translation: CAISHGTGEETQYF.

This rearrangement joins TRBV19 to TRBJ2-2; D is ambiguous. V was clipped by 1 base and J by 2 bases, with 5 bases between them. The V gene's germline CDR1 is LNHDA and CDR2 SQIVND (reference sequence). The CDR3 runs 14 residues. The CDR3 is CASSIGLNTGELFF. CDR3 in DNA: TGTGCCAGTAGTATAGGGCTCAACACCGGGGAGCTGTTTTTT.

The chain links TRBV30 to TRBJ2-5; 8 bases agree with TRBD1. Per germline, CDR1 GTSNPN and CDR2 SVGIG (reference sequence). V lost 1 base, J lost 5 bases, and 12 bases stayed unmatched. The CDR3 has 16 residues. CDR3 sequence reads: CAWSGARGLGGETQYF. The CDR3 bases are TGTGCCTGGAGTGGGGCCAGGGGGCTAGGGGGGGAGACCCAGTACTTC.